This T cell receptor (beta chain) was identified during a study of CD4 T cell repertoires in COVID-19 (dated by TCRdb to 2020 to 2023). About the study as a whole: To analyze cross-reactivity, CFSE-low cells were expanded with IL-2 for 10 days and then labeled again and restimulated with spike proteins from other coronaviruses. The study characterized naturally processed CD4+ T cell responses to SARS-CoV-2 spike and nucleoprotein in COVID-19-recovered individuals, using TCR Vbeta sequencing to assess clonal composition. Subset-level TCR Vbeta repertoire analysis of SARS-CoV-2-reactive T cells was performed in three recovered individuals.

Study-wide conclusions, independent of this receptor: Between about 6.5 and 27% of SARS-CoV-2 clonotypes were also detected in secondary cultures stimulated with SARS-CoV and/or HKU1 spike, a finding consistent with cross-reactivity. Several of the most expanded SARS-CoV-2-reactive clonotypes were found to be shared between two or all three memory subsets, suggesting intraclonal diversification.

Library prep was done by the immunoSEQ multiplex PCR assay. In the source study's methods: To quantify how much the repertoires of different subsets overlapped, the Chao-Jaccard similarity index was used along with counts of shared clonotypes. In its TCRdb copy, this immuneACCESS table keeps in-frame sequences only and misses some clones. Where compared with another copy, unresolved V genes explain less than half of these, and the others have no known cause. V, J and clone size were drawn from that table, and D and trimming were deduced from the DNA. Across this sample there are some 80,000 clones, with about four fifths seen only once. Over 0.45% of the sample rests with the top ten. In the paper's terms, the time point label means: sample from a COVID-19-recovered individual after infection. Donors were patients who had recovered from mild-to-severe COVID-19. Memory T cell samples that were not cultured went straight to sequencing right after ex vivo isolation. From peripheral blood mononuclear cells, the researchers isolated CD4+ total memory, central memory, effector memory and circulating T follicular helper cells.

Remarks on this clone: Its antigen has not been determined. Per-nucleotide qualities are absent, and no much larger clonotype sits a single base away.

The germline ends are 6 bases apart after V is trimmed by 1 base and J by 3 bases. Counted from cysteine to phenylalanine, this CDR3 has 13 amino acids. The sequence is cut down to CDR3 DNA, 39 bases in frame from base 1. The sequences come from CD4+ T cells from peripheral blood, collected after recovery from COVID-19. This sequence was found in a human donor who had COVID-19. This receptor chain uses TRBV12-3 or TRBV12-4 and TRBJ1-2; TRBD1 is possibly the D segment (5 matching bases). Here the CDR3 is given as CASSLVRDYGYTF. The DNA sequence is as follows: TGTGCCAGCAGTTTAGTCAGGGACTATGGCTACACCTTC.